This is a list of T cell receptor beta chains from one sample in a study of cytomegalovirus exposure and HLA in healthy donors. The protocol was immunoSEQ multiplex PCR, while the TCRdb copy is restricted to in-frame clones and leaves out a portion. The table includes 150,000 to 200,000 clones, about 80% detected once. Sample: PBMCs. These receptors were taken from a man between 18 and 29 years old in good health and CMV-seropositive. CDR3s include the opening cysteine and the closing phenylalanine or tryptophan. Fields, in order: J gene, V gene, clone size, CDR3 protein. Size is omitted from some rows. Given values are once, few, many or a class for expanded clones.

j_call: TRBJ2-7; v_call: TRBV21-1; clone_size: NA; cdr3_aa: CASSNIRGGRAYEQYF
j_call: TRBJ2-7; v_call: TRBV7-9; clone_size: NA; cdr3_aa: CASSDRGYGEQYF
j_call: TRBJ2-7; v_call: TRBV2; clone_size: NA; cdr3_aa: CASRTSSLIGHEQYF
j_call: TRBJ2-3; v_call: TRBV27; clone_size: NA; cdr3_aa: CASSIKQGAYSTDTQYF
j_call: TRBJ2-1; v_call: TRBV4-3; clone_size: NA; cdr3_aa: CASSQGQGSYNEQFF
j_call: TRBJ2-6; v_call: TRBV27; clone_size: NA; cdr3_aa: CASRPGQGADGANVLTF
j_call: TRBJ1-5; v_call: TRBV5-1; clone_size: NA; cdr3_aa: CAGSFGPGQQNQPQHF
j_call: TRBJ1-1; v_call: TRBV27; clone_size: NA; cdr3_aa: CASSLSGLNTEAFF
j_call: TRBJ1-5; v_call: TRBV19; clone_size: NA; cdr3_aa: CASRDTSLNQPQHF
j_call: TRBJ1-3; v_call: TRBV10-3; clone_size: NA; cdr3_aa: CAIRKGEAGNTIYF
j_call: TRBJ2-7; v_call: TRBV4-1; clone_size: NA; cdr3_aa: CASSQIPGVGEQYF
j_call: TRBJ2-4; v_call: TRBV2; clone_size: NA; cdr3_aa: CASTVGGTLAKNIQYF
j_call: TRBJ1-1; v_call: TRBV7-9; clone_size: NA; cdr3_aa: CASSLDRGTEAFF
j_call: TRBJ1-3; v_call: TRBV18; clone_size: NA; cdr3_aa: CASYPGELSGNTIYF
j_call: TRBJ1-1; v_call: TRBV7-9; clone_size: NA; cdr3_aa: CASSLLEPEAFF
j_call: TRBJ1-2; v_call: TRBV5-8; clone_size: NA; cdr3_aa: CASSLRQGVNYGYTF
j_call: TRBJ2-1; v_call: TRBV2; clone_size: NA; cdr3_aa: CASSVGRNNEQFF
j_call: TRBJ1-2; v_call: TRBV5-4; clone_size: NA; cdr3_aa: CASSLTSQGSYGYTF
j_call: TRBJ2-7; v_call: TRBV30; clone_size: NA; cdr3_aa: CAWSVGGRAVHEQYF
j_call: TRBJ2-7; v_call: TRBV5-8; clone_size: NA; cdr3_aa: CASSAGIRTGPTYEQYF
j_call: TRBJ2-7; v_call: TRBV15; clone_size: NA; cdr3_aa: CATSRDQGLVYEQYF
j_call: TRBJ1-5; v_call: TRBV28; clone_size: once; cdr3_aa: CASRSGTVVNQPQHF
j_call: TRBJ2-7; v_call: TRBV4-1; clone_size: NA; cdr3_aa: CASSFSGTEGYEQYF
j_call: TRBJ2-3; v_call: TRBV7-9; clone_size: NA; cdr3_aa: CASSQETDTQYF
j_call: TRBJ2-2; v_call: TRBV7-2; clone_size: NA; cdr3_aa: CASSQTRTGSFGAGELFF
j_call: TRBJ2-5; v_call: TRBV7-9; clone_size: NA; cdr3_aa: CASSSPGRETQYF
j_call: TRBJ2-4; v_call: TRBV13; clone_size: NA; cdr3_aa: CASSQWGQGNIQYF
j_call: TRBJ2-1; v_call: TRBV18; clone_size: NA; cdr3_aa: CASSPGTSGYNEQFF
j_call: TRBJ1-2; v_call: TRBV27; clone_size: few; cdr3_aa: CASSLRGGLAKGYTF
j_call: TRBJ1-1; v_call: TRBV11-2; clone_size: NA; cdr3_aa: CASSLIPGTGLEAFF
j_call: TRBJ1-5; v_call: TRBV28; clone_size: NA; cdr3_aa: CASSLSSGPNNQPQHF
j_call: TRBJ2-7; v_call: TRBV7-9; clone_size: NA; cdr3_aa: CASSYYLEGLYEQYF
j_call: TRBJ1-1; v_call: TRBV19; clone_size: NA; cdr3_aa: CASSIVGPQGPTEAFF
j_call: NA; v_call: TRBV27; clone_size: NA; cdr3_aa: CASSLTSGSYEQYF
j_call: TRBJ1-5; v_call: TRBV5-6; clone_size: NA; cdr3_aa: CASSLYGQTNQPQHF
j_call: TRBJ1-1; v_call: TRBV5-6; clone_size: NA; cdr3_aa: CASSLTAWMTGTEAFF
j_call: TRBJ2-7; v_call: TRBV29-1; clone_size: NA; cdr3_aa: CSAKEGNEQYF
j_call: TRBJ1-2; v_call: TRBV9; clone_size: NA; cdr3_aa: CASSAEGQAIYGYTF
j_call: TRBJ1-1; v_call: TRBV27; clone_size: NA; cdr3_aa: CASSTRTGGTEAFF
j_call: TRBJ1-5; v_call: TRBV27; clone_size: few; cdr3_aa: CASSERGAAQPQHF
j_call: TRBJ1-2; v_call: TRBV5-1; clone_size: once; cdr3_aa: CASSLEGVGTLGNYGYTF
j_call: TRBJ1-1; v_call: TRBV13; clone_size: NA; cdr3_aa: CASSSGEAGLNTEAFF
j_call: TRBJ1-1; v_call: TRBV4-1; clone_size: NA; cdr3_aa: CASSPLRAGASLNAFF
j_call: TRBJ1-2; v_call: TRBV28; clone_size: NA; cdr3_aa: CASSSTGQGAHGYTF
j_call: TRBJ2-7; v_call: TRBV19; clone_size: NA; cdr3_aa: CASSFSQGGGYEQYF
j_call: TRBJ1-2; v_call: TRBV29-1; clone_size: NA; cdr3_aa: CSVVGTGGGYTF
j_call: TRBJ1-1; v_call: TRBV28; clone_size: NA; cdr3_aa: CASSLRDRGSLTEAFF